This T cell receptor beta chain was sequenced during a study of blood T cell repertoires in COVID-19. Study summary: The study drew acute and convalescent COVID-19 samples from the United States, Italy and Spain. The analysed material was cDNA or gDNA that came from T cells, B-cell-depleted T cells, or PBMCs.

Authors' data handling: It was from reference gene primer amplification that nucleated cell counts were estimated. Sequenced by immunoSEQ multiplex PCR; TCRdb stores in-frame clones only, minus some. V, J and clone size are taken as reported in that table, and D and trimming were inferred from the DNA itself. The sample contains roughly 260,000 clones, around 89% of which appear only once. From germline, CDR1 is LNHDA and CDR2 SQIVND (reference sequence). The CDR3 consists of 12 residues. V was clipped by 8 bases and J by 6 bases, with 11 bases between them. The rearrangement links TRBV19 to TRBJ1-5; no clear D gene. Specimen: peripheral blood. The source is a man between 60 and 70 years old who had recovered from COVID-19. This CDR3 is CASSASGQPQHF. CDR3 nucleotides: TGTGCCAGTTCGGCCAGCGGTCAGCCCCAGCATTTT.